This TCR beta chain was sequenced in a study of T cell changes during pregnancy in multiple sclerosis. Clones were read by immunoSEQ multiplex PCR, and TCRdb kept only the in-frame ones, dropping some. Among around 40,000 clones listed, about 90% were seen once. The sequence was obtained from a female donor with multiple sclerosis, enrolled in a pregnancy study. Sequences were derived from CD4+ T cells from peripheral blood mononuclear cells, sampled in the third trimester of pregnancy.

CDR3 in amino acids: CASSLAGRSGGLNQPQHF. The CDR3 coding sequence is TGTGCCAGCAGCTTAGCGGGGAGATCAGGGGGCTTGAATCAGCCCCAGCATTTT. The chain is built from TRBV7-8 and TRBJ1-5; TRBD1 matches at 8 bases. This CDR3 spans 18 amino acids. V shed 0 bases and J 4 bases; nucleotides not matched to a gene: 11. The V gene's germline CDR1 is SGHVS and CDR2 FQNEAQ.